The clone carrying this T cell receptor (beta chain) was observed once. Different DNA sequences within this sample yield the same CDR3. The method was immunoSEQ multiplex PCR; TCRdb's version includes in-frame clones alone and lacks a portion of them. This table has more than 2,000,000 clones, 85% to 95% appearing once. This record belongs to a study of shared clonotypes between healthy human individuals. The CDR3 is 14 amino acids. Trimming stripped 3 bases from V and 1 base from J, with 9 bases between. Germline values: CDR1 LNHDA, CDR2 SQIVND (reference sequence). The chain carries TRBV19 and TRBJ1-2, with D uncertain. Source material: naive CD4+ T cells from PBMCs. Subset: CD45RA+ positively selected. The TCR comes from a man aged 18 to 29 in good health. Some clones in this sample may be carry-over from other donors' samples. In nucleotides, the CDR3 is TGTGCCAGTAGTATCGGCGCAGGTAACTATGGCTACACCTTC. Its translation is CASSIGAGNYGYTF.